This T cell receptor beta chain is from a study of cytomegalovirus exposure and HLA in healthy donors. Background on the study: Drawn from HLA-typed donors, some 80 million unique TCRs were held in an early data release.

Comment on this clone: As yet, its antigen is unknown.

Trimming shortened V by 1 base and J by 2 bases, and 12 bases separated the two germline ends. The CDR3 sequence is 15 residues long. CDR1 is SGHVS, CDR2 FQNEAQ, per germline. Study-level results: In a later analysis, several top co-occurrence clusters appeared linked to parvovirus B19, influenza, CMV and Epstein-Barr virus.

Use of 60 Vbeta and 13 Jbeta primers characterized the PCR. In the study's own analysis: Later, an analysis found about 80 million unique TCR beta chains, and approximately 10 million of these were shared. The protocol was immunoSEQ multiplex PCR, while the TCRdb copy is restricted to in-frame clones and leaves out a portion. Clonal size and the V and J genes are those of that table, whereas D and trimming came from the DNA. Of some 180,000 clones in the sample, approximately 77% were seen once. The chain is built from TRBV7-8 and TRBJ2-7; D gene uncertain. The material sequenced was PBMCs. This sequence originates from a man in his forties in good health and CMV-seropositive. The CDR3 is CASSLGASFPYEQYF. CDR3 sequence (DNA): TGTGCCAGCAGCTTAGGGGCGTCCTTCCCCTACGAGCAGTACTTC.